These T cell receptor beta chains were read from a single sample in a study of spatial heterogeneity in lung cancer. TCRdb re-called the 5' RACE reads with MiXCR, one entry per CDR3 protein. This sample carries tens of thousands of distinct CDR3 sequences, about 4.6% of them seen once, and the ten largest clones take about 32%. Sample: PBMCs, taken at surgery. These receptors all come from a male donor with early-stage non-small cell lung cancer. Each CDR3 is given with its conserved first and last residue. Each record gives: J gene, D gene, clone size, V gene, CDR3 protein, CDR3 DNA. A D gene is named only where the DNA matches it firmly. The listing skips clone size in some rows; elsewhere it reads once, few, many or a size class.

J gene: TRBJ1-2
D gene: -
clone size: -
V gene: TRBV20-1
CDR3 protein: CSAIDRINYGYTF
CDR3 DNA: TGCAGTGCTATTGACAGAATTAACTATGGCTACACCTTC

J gene: TRBJ2-7
D gene: -
clone size: -
V gene: TRBV5-6
CDR3 protein: CASSLGRRLTSYEQYF
CDR3 DNA: TGTGCCAGCAGCTTGGGCAGACGATTAACATCCTACGAGCAGTACTTC

J gene: TRBJ1-1
D gene: -
clone size: many
V gene: TRBV7-9
CDR3 protein: CASSLYFF
CDR3 DNA: TGTGCCAGCAGCTTATATTTCTTT

J gene: TRBJ1-2
D gene: -
clone size: many
V gene: TRBV5-4
CDR3 protein: CASSLGGVTANYGYTF
CDR3 DNA: TGTGCCAGCAGCTTGGGAGGGGTAACTGCAAACTATGGCTACACCTTC

J gene: TRBJ2-2
D gene: TRBD1
clone size: many
V gene: TRBV9
CDR3 protein: CAPQIPGQRKTGELFF
CDR3 DNA: TGTGCCCCACAGATCCCGGGACAGCGTAAAACCGGGGAGCTGTTTTTT

J gene: TRBJ2-3
D gene: TRBD2
clone size: many
V gene: TRBV6-5
CDR3 protein: CASRPERESFRDTQYF
CDR3 DNA: TGTGCCAGCCGGCCGGAGCGGGAGTCTTTTAGAGATACGCAGTATTTT

J gene: TRBJ2-7
D gene: -
clone size: many
V gene: TRBV19
CDR3 protein: CASRWGGDGLNEQYF
CDR3 DNA: TGTGCCAGTAGATGGGGCGGGGATGGTCTCAACGAGCAGTACTTC

J gene: TRBJ1-6
D gene: -
clone size: many
V gene: TRBV5-1
CDR3 protein: CASSLAGTRHNSPLHF
CDR3 DNA: TGCGCCAGCAGCTTGGCCGGGACAAGGCATAATTCACCCCTCCACTTT

J gene: TRBJ1-1
D gene: TRBD1
clone size: many
V gene: TRBV27
CDR3 protein: CASSFVRGDMNTEAFF
CDR3 DNA: TGTGCCAGCAGTTTTGTCAGGGGGGACATGAACACTGAAGCTTTCTTT

J gene: TRBJ2-5
D gene: TRBD2
clone size: many
V gene: TRBV6-1
CDR3 protein: CASRTRASGAEETQYF
CDR3 DNA: TGTGCCAGCCGGACGAGGGCTAGCGGGGCCGAAGAGACCCAGTACTTC

J gene: TRBJ2-1
D gene: TRBD2
clone size: many
V gene: TRBV4-2
CDR3 protein: CASSQDVGGGGELKFF
CDR3 DNA: TGTGCCAGCAGCCAAGATGTTGGCGGGGGGGGTGAGTTGAAGTTCTTC

J gene: TRBJ2-7
D gene: -
clone size: -
V gene: TRBV5-4
CDR3 protein: CASSWAETPYEQYF
CDR3 DNA: TGTGCCAGCAGTTGGGCAGAAACTCCCTACGAGCAGTACTTC

J gene: TRBJ1-1
D gene: -
clone size: many
V gene: TRBV20-1
CDR3 protein: CSARMKVNTEAFF
CDR3 DNA: TGCAGTGCTAGAATGAAGGTGAACACTGAAGCTTTCTTT

J gene: TRBJ2-3
D gene: TRBD2
clone size: few
V gene: TRBV5-1
CDR3 protein: CASSPLAGGQFGTQYF
CDR3 DNA: TGCGCCAGCAGCCCACTAGCGGGGGGGCAATTTGGTACGCAGTATTTT

J gene: TRBJ1-1
D gene: -
clone size: many
V gene: TRBV6-5
CDR3 protein: CASSYWAGSGENGAFF
CDR3 DNA: TGTGCCAGCAGTTACTGGGCAGGGTCGGGAGAAAATGGAGCTTTCTTT

J gene: TRBJ2-7
D gene: -
clone size: few
V gene: TRBV24-1
CDR3 protein: CATRPGSYEQYF
CDR3 DNA: TGTGCCACCCGACCAGGCTCCTACGAGCAGTACTTC

J gene: TRBJ2-1
D gene: -
clone size: many
V gene: TRBV4-3
CDR3 protein: CASSPGVGEYEQFF
CDR3 DNA: TGCGCCAGCAGCCCGGGCGTAGGAGAATATGAGCAGTTCTTC

J gene: TRBJ2-7
D gene: -
clone size: many
V gene: TRBV20-1
CDR3 protein: CSARDSTSPNYEQYF
CDR3 DNA: TGCAGTGCTAGAGATAGCACTAGCCCGAACTACGAGCAGTACTTC

J gene: TRBJ2-7
D gene: -
clone size: few
V gene: TRBV7-9
CDR3 protein: CASSSGFQASRSYEQYF
CDR3 DNA: TGTGCCAGCAGCAGTGGGTTTCAGGCTAGTCGGTCCTACGAGCAGTACTTC

J gene: TRBJ2-3
D gene: TRBD1
clone size: many
V gene: TRBV6-5
CDR3 protein: CASSYSPGQVTDTQYF
CDR3 DNA: TGTGCCAGCAGTTACTCACCGGGACAGGTTACCGATACGCAGTATTTT

J gene: TRBJ1-2
D gene: -
clone size: many
V gene: TRBV18
CDR3 protein: CASSPWEGLDGYTF
CDR3 DNA: TGTGCCAGCTCACCATGGGAGGGATTAGATGGCTACACCTTC

J gene: TRBJ2-1
D gene: -
clone size: many
V gene: TRBV28
CDR3 protein: CASSILGPSKNEQFF
CDR3 DNA: TGTGCCAGCAGTATCCTGGGGCCAAGCAAAAATGAGCAGTTCTTC

J gene: TRBJ2-2
D gene: TRBD1
clone size: few
V gene: TRBV18
CDR3 protein: CASSPRRTGSRTNPNTGELFF
CDR3 DNA: TGTGCCAGCTCACCACGGAGGACAGGGAGTCGCACTAATCCGAACACCGGGGAGCTGTTTTTT

J gene: TRBJ1-5
D gene: -
clone size: -
V gene: TRBV6-5
CDR3 protein: CASSRGQSSNQPQHF
CDR3 DNA: TGTGCCAGCAGTCGCGGACAGAGCAGCAATCAGCCCCAGCATTTT

J gene: TRBJ1-1
D gene: -
clone size: many
V gene: TRBV4-2
CDR3 protein: CASSQDWSAGYTEAFF
CDR3 DNA: TGTGCCAGCAGCCAAGATTGGTCAGCAGGGTACACTGAAGCTTTCTTT

J gene: TRBJ1-1
D gene: -
clone size: many
V gene: TRBV14
CDR3 protein: CASSPRSLLSFTMNTEAFF
CDR3 DNA: TGTGCCAGCAGCCCCCGCAGCCTCTTGTCCTTCACTATGAACACTGAAGCTTTCTTT

J gene: TRBJ2-7
D gene: -
clone size: many
V gene: TRBV5-1
CDR3 protein: CASSLGVPLTYEQYF
CDR3 DNA: TGCGCCAGCAGCTTGGGGGTTCCCCTGACCTACGAGCAGTACTTC